This T cell receptor beta chain was found in a study of human T cells and chemical hapten exposure. Unique molecular identifiers were attached to individual cDNA molecules within the library. One entry per CDR3 protein, called by TCRdb with MiXCR from the RACE reads. This sample yields fewer than 100,000 distinct CDR3 sequences, of which about 9.9% are seen a single time; approximately 1.4% belongs to the top ten. For this clonotype: What it binds is not known.

Time point of the sample: patch test 2, 6 weeks after DPC sensitization. Treatment defined: therapeutic diphenylcyclopropenone sensitization with weekly scalp DPC. Whole-study findings and limits: With patch test score, the counts of PT1 expanded TCRs showed a positive correlation.

V was clipped by 0 bases and J by 3 bases, with 9 bases between them. The CDR3 has 15 amino acids. Germline assignment: CDR1 SNHLY and CDR2 FYNNEI. The sample here was whole blood, taken in connection with sensitization to the hapten diphenylcyclopropenone (DPC). The source of this sequence is a man aged 18 to 30 with alopecia areata. Some clones in this sample may be carry-over from other donors' samples. This chain joins TRBV2 and TRBJ1-5; D is uncertain. CDR3 sequence (DNA): TGTGCCAGCAGTGAAGCCAGGCGGTACAATCAGCCCCAGCATTTT. Amino acids: CASSEARRYNQPQHF.